The entry that follows covers one TCR beta chain sequence. What it recognizes is unknown. Researchers collected around 2.6 ml of blood per donor. The sample originates from a study of monozygotic twins with inflammatory bowel disease. The study's findings and limits: Twins with IBD had fewer clonotypes in common with others than healthy twins, particularly during disease activity. IBD patients had lower TCRbeta diversity (inverse Simpson) than healthy co-twins.

TCRdb reanalyzed the 5' RACE reads and collapses them to one entry per CDR3 protein, without DNA. Recorded for this sample: 150,000 to 200,000 distinct CDR3 sequences. Germline V gene lookup returns CDR1 MDHEN and CDR2 SYDVKM. This CDR3 has 19 residues. This clonotype was sampled from a human donor with ulcerative colitis or Crohn's disease, or a healthy co-twin of an affected twin (not recorded which). The sequenced sample consisted of blood. The chain carries TRBV28 and TRBJ2-7; there is no DNA to check the TCRdb D call of TRBD2. The chain's CDR3 is CASSLPLGTREGKGYEQYF.